The 24 T cell receptor beta chains below were found in one sample sequenced in a study of CD8 T cells in ankylosing spondylitis. From the 5' RACE reads, TCRdb called clonotypes with MiXCR, one entry per CDR3 protein. The sample gives more than 250,000 distinct CDR3 sequences, approximately 10% of which show up once; roughly 9% is in the top ten. Sequenced: blood, either unsorted or a sorted T cell fraction (not recorded which). The receptors originated from a female donor with ankylosing spondylitis or in good health (not recorded which).

The rearrangement links TRBV5-1 to TRBJ2-5; the D gene is possibly TRBD1 (6 bases). Looked up from germline, CDR1 is SGHRS and CDR2 is YFSETQ. The length of the CDR3 is 15 residues. V gave up 3 bases and J gave up 5 bases, with 17 bases separating them. The CDR3 spells CASSYLGTPRETQYF. The CDR3 coding sequence is TGCGCCAGCAGCTATCTCGGGACACCGAGGGAGACCCAGTACTTC.

The chain has TRBV5-1 and TRBJ2-3; D may correspond to TRBD1 or TRBD2 (6 bases each). V dropped 3 bases and J dropped 2 bases, with 16 bases sitting between them. From germline, CDR1 is SGHRS and CDR2 YFSETQ. The CDR3 is made up of 16 amino acids. DNA of the CDR3: TGCGCCAGCAGCTCCAACCTCGGGGGCCACACAGATACGCAGTATTTT. This gives the protein CASSSNLGGHTDTQYF.

At least ten counts were recorded for this clonotype. The V gene is TRBV5-1, the J gene TRBJ1-5; D may be TRBD1 (6 bases). The CDR3 loop spans 15 amino acids. V lost 0 bases and J 7 bases, leaving 14 bases between the germline ends. Germline loops: CDR1 SGHRS, CDR2 YFSETQ. CDR3 DNA sequence: TGCGCCAGCAGCTTGGCCGGGGGGGCCAGACAGCCCCAGCATTTT. Its protein is CASSLAGGARQPQHF.

This clonotype showed up many times. V is TRBV7-2 and J is TRBJ2-5; D may be TRBD1 or TRBD2 (5 bases each). The germline V gene encodes CDR1 SGHTA and CDR2 FQGNSA. The CDR3 is made up of 13 amino acids. V lost 6 bases and J lost 4, with 12 bases in between. The DNA of the CDR3 is TGTGCCAGCAGTTTTTCAGGGAGAGAGACCCAGTACTTC. Its translation is CASSFSGRETQYF.

The V gene is TRBV20-1, the J gene TRBJ2-7; D is unresolved. The length of the CDR3 is 14 residues. V was trimmed by 2 bases and J by 6 bases, leaving 17 bases between them. CDR1 DFQATT and CDR2 SNEGSKA come from the germline V gene (reference sequence). CDR3 sequence (DNA): TGCAGTGCTAGAATCGGTGGCAGAACCTCCGAGCAGTACTTC. Translating gives CSARIGGRTSEQYF.

The V call is TRBV20-1, the J call TRBJ2-7; no clear D gene. V was cut by 5 bases and J by 2 bases, with 16 bases left in between. The CDR3 spans 14 residues. Looked up from germline, CDR1 is DFQATT and CDR2 is SNEGSKA (reference sequence). The CDR3 DNA reads as TGCAGTGCTCCCATCCCACCGGCGACCTACGAGCAGTACTTC. This gives the protein CSAPIPPATYEQYF.

Many counts were recorded for this clonotype. V is TRBV12-3 or TRBV12-4 and J is TRBJ2-5; tentative D call: TRBD1 (6 bases). Trimming pared 1 base from V and 2 bases from J, leaving 11 bases between. The CDR3 length is 15 residues. CDR3 sequence reads: CASSLGGQSQETQYF. The CDR3 coding sequence is TGTGCCAGCAGTTTAGGTGGACAGTCACAAGAGACCCAGTACTTC.

The chain couples TRBV6-2 or TRBV6-3 to TRBJ1-5; 7 bases match TRBD1. This CDR3 spans 15 amino acids. With V trimmed by 6 bases and J by 6 bases, 11 bases remained unmatched. In germline, CDR1 is MNHEY, CDR2 SVGEGT. The CDR3 reads CASRHSGQAGQPQHF. The CDR3 DNA reads TGTGCCAGCAGGCACTCCGGACAGGCAGGTCAGCCCCAGCATTTT.

In its sample, this clonotype was seen many times. The chain is built from TRBV6-2 or TRBV6-3 and TRBJ2-1; a weak D match, TRBD2 (5 bases). The germline gives CDR1 MNHEY, CDR2 SVGEGT. The CDR3 totals 14 residues. The ends were cut back, 7 bases at V and 2 bases at J, with 12 bases in the middle. DNA for the CDR3: TGTGCCAGCACCCAGCGGAACCCCTACAATGAGCAGTTCTTC. It yields the protein CASTQRNPYNEQFF.

This clonotype was found a few times. The J gene is TRBJ2-5, the V gene TRBV28; D tentatively reads TRBD1 or TRBD2 (5 bases each). The CDR3 is made up of 14 amino acids. Germline values: CDR1 MDHEN, CDR2 SYDVKM. Trimming pared 6 bases from V and 4 bases from J, leaving 15 bases between. CDR3 DNA: TGTGCCAGCAGCCCCCCTCGGGGACGAGAGACCCAGTACTTC. Encoded protein: CASSPPRGRETQYF.

The rearrangement joins TRBV9 to TRBJ2-5; D uncertain. CDR1 is SGDLS, CDR2 YYNGEE, per germline. The CDR3 extends over 14 amino acids. Trimming took 0 bases from V and 5 from J, leaving 11 bases between them. CDR3 loop: CASSVAPATETQYF. The CDR3 bases are TGTGCCAGCAGCGTAGCTCCAGCAACTGAGACCCAGTACTTC.

This clonotype showed up many times. The V call is TRBV20-1, the J call TRBJ2-7; possible D gene TRBD1, 5 bases. CDR3 length: 13 amino acids. V gave up 5 bases and J gave up 0 bases, with 11 bases separating them. Per germline, CDR1 DFQATT and CDR2 SNEGSKA (reference sequence). CDR3 protein: CSALGRDSYEQYF. CDR3 nucleotides: TGCAGTGCTTTGGGCAGGGACTCCTACGAGCAGTACTTC.

At least ten counts were recorded for this clonotype. The V gene is TRBV28, the J gene TRBJ1-2; possible D gene TRBD1, 5 bases. Looked up from germline, CDR1 is MDHEN and CDR2 is SYDVKM. With 10 bases removed from V and 4 bases from J, the gap between germline ends came to 16 bases. This CDR3 spans 13 amino acids. The CDR3 spells CATAYGGAYGYTF. CDR3 sequence (DNA): TGTGCCACCGCCTACGGAGGGGCCTATGGCTACACCTTC.

This chain uses TRBV18 with TRBJ1-5; D is ambiguous. Per the germline V gene, CDR1 is KGHSH and CDR2 is LQKENI. CDR3 length: 14 amino acids. The V end was cut by 3 bases, the J end by 0 bases, with 6 bases between. The CDR3 here is CASSPGTSNQPQHF. The CDR3 bases are TGTGCCAGCTCACCCGGTACTAGCAATCAGCCCCAGCATTTT.

V gene TRBV6-1 combines with J gene TRBJ2-7; D not resolved. Germline V gene lookup returns CDR1 MNHNS and CDR2 SASEGT. The CDR3 loop spans 13 amino acids. Trimming pared 0 bases from V and 3 bases from J, leaving 6 bases between. CDR3 residues: CASSEAHGYEQYF. As DNA, the CDR3 is TGTGCCAGCAGTGAAGCGCACGGCTACGAGCAGTACTTC.

This clonotype has only a few counts. This sequence joins TRBV19 and TRBJ2-2; maybe TRBD2 (6 bases). V lost 8 bases and J lost 1, with 11 bases in between. The germline gives CDR1 LNHDA, CDR2 SQIVND (reference sequence). This CDR3 is 14 amino acids long. The CDR3 bases are TGTGCCAGTGAGGCGGGACTGAACACCGGGGAGCTGTTTTTT. This codes for CASEAGLNTGELFF.

At least ten counts were recorded for this clonotype. The V and J genes are TRBV15 and TRBJ1-2, with 8 nucleotides matching TRBD1. Germline V gene data show CDR1 as LNHNV and CDR2 as YYDKDF (reference sequence). The CDR3 covers 17 residues. Losses at the gene ends were 3 bases for V and 7 bases for J; bases not matched to a gene: 16. The CDR3 sequence is CATSSTQRQGLFGGYTF. In DNA, the CDR3 is TGTGCCACCAGCAGCACCCAACGACAGGGGCTCTTTGGTGGCTACACCTTC.

This clonotype was counted only a few times. The chain has TRBV5-5 and TRBJ2-3; 10 bases agree with TRBD2. The germline V gene has CDR1 SGHKS and CDR2 YYEKEE (reference sequence). The ends lost 4 bases at V and 3 bases at J; junction bases unmatched: 5. The CDR3 contains 15 residues. DNA for the CDR3: TGTGCCAGCAGCCCCGGGACTAGCGAGACAGATACGCAGTATTTT. Protein product: CASSPGTSETDTQYF.

This clonotype was seen repeatedly, ten times or more. The chain links TRBV12-3 or TRBV12-4 to TRBJ2-6; no clear D gene. There are 11 residues in the CDR3. V lost 8 bases and J lost 6, with 5 bases in between. The CDR3 spells CASVMANVLTF. CDR3 DNA: TGTGCCAGCGTGATGGCCAACGTCCTGACTTTC.

V and J are TRBV29-1 and TRBJ1-3; no firm D call. The CDR3 covers 12 residues. V lost 2 bases, J lost 4 bases, and 6 bases lay in between. From germline, CDR1 is SQVTM and CDR2 ANQGSEA. The CDR3 reads CSVEQSGNTIYF. CDR3 DNA sequence: TGCAGCGTTGAACAGTCAGGAAACACCATATATTTT.

This clonotype was seen at least ten times. The chain combines TRBV3-1 with TRBJ1-2; no firm D call. The CDR3 runs 14 residues. V lost 1 base, J lost 3 bases, and 9 bases lay in between. From germline, CDR1 is LGHDT and CDR2 YNNKEL (reference sequence). CDR3 protein: CASSQGPSHYGYTF. DNA for the CDR3: TGTGCCAGCAGCCAAGGTCCGTCCCACTATGGCTACACCTTC.

As concerns this clonotype: Possible read error: a much larger clone is one base away. The chain employs TRBV20-1 and TRBJ2-3, with TRBD2 matching over 7 bases. Germline CDR1 and CDR2: DFQATT and SNEGSKA (reference sequence). After removal of 0 bases from V and 6 bases from J, the junction contained 9 bases not matched to a gene. The CDR3 contains 15 residues. The CDR3 DNA follows: TGCAGTGCTAGAGAAGTAGGCGGGGGATGTGATACGCAGTATTTT. Translating gives CSAREVGGGCDTQYF.

This clonotype was picked up many times. V gene TRBV5-1 combines with J gene TRBJ2-3; D unresolved. The CDR3 loop spans 13 amino acids. V was clipped by 0 bases and J by 6 bases, with 8 bases between them. Looked up from germline, CDR1 is SGHRS and CDR2 is YFSETQ. The CDR3 region has the DNA TGCGCCAGCAGCTTGGTTTTGCAGGATACGCAGTATTTT. Protein: CASSLVLQDTQYF. Looking up the rest from reference TRBV5-1 and TRBJ2-3 gives the full variable domain: KAGVTQTPRYLIKTRGQQVTLSCSPISGHRSVSWYQQTPGQGLQFLFEYFSETQRNKGNFPGRFSGRQFSNSRSEMNVSTLELGDSALYLCASSLVLQDTQYFGPGTRLTVL.

J is TRBJ2-3 and V is TRBV5-1; unclear D gene. This CDR3 contains 14 residues. CDR1 is SGHRS and CDR2 is YFSETQ in the germline V gene. Trimming removed 2 bases from V and 5 bases from J, with 12 bases in between. CDR3 bases: TGCGCCAGCAGCTTAAACCTGGGTCAAGATACGCAGTATTTT. Amino acids: CASSLNLGQDTQYF.